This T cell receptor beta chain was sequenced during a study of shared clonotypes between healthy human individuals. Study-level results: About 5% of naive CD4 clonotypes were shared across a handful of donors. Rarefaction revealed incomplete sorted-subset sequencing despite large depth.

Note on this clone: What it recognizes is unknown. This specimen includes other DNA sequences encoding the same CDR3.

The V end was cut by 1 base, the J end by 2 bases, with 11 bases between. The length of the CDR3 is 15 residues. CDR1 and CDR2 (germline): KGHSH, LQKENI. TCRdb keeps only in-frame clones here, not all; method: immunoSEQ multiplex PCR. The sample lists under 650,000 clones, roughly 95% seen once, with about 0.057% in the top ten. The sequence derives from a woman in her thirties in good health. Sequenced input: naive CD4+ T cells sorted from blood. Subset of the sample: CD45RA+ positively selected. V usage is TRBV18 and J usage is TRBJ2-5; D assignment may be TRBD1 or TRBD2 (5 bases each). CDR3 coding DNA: TGTGCCAGCTCACCACGTGGGACCCTACAAGAGACCCAGTACTTC. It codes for CASSPRGTLQETQYF.